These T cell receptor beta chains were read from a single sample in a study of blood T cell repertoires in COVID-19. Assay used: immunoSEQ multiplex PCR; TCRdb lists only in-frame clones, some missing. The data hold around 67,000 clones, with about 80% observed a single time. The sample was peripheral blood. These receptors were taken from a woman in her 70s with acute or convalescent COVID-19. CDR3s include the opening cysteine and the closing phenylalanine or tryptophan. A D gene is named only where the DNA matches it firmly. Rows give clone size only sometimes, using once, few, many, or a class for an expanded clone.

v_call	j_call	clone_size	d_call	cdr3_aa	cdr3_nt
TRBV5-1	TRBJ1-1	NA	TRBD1	CASSFFGTGTNTEAFF	TGCGCCAGCAGCTTCTTCGGGACAGGCACGAACACTGAAGCTTTCTTT
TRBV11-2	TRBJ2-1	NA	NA	CASSLEGTSFYNEQFF	TGTGCCAGCAGCTTAGAGGGGACTTCCTTTTACAATGAGCAGTTCTTC
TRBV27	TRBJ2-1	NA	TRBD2	CASSLFSGLLLAGEQFF	TGTGCCAGCAGTTTATTCTCGGGACTACTCCTGGCCGGAGAGCAGTTCTTC
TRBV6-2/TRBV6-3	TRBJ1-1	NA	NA	CASSQPHFPPFF	TGTGCCAGCAGCCAGCCTCATTTCCCCCCTTTCTTT
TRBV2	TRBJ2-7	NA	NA	CASKIEVYEQYF	TGTGCCAGTAAAATAGAAGTCTACGAGCAGTACTTC
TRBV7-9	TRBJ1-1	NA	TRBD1	CASSIGQAEAFF	TGTGCCAGCAGCATTGGACAGGCTGAAGCTTTCTTT
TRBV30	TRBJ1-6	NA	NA	CAWRDTHNSPLHF	TGTGCCTGGAGAGACACCCATAATTCACCCCTCCACTTT
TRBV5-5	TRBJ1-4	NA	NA	CASSLGAPNEKLFF	TGTGCCAGCAGCTTGGGGGCACCTAATGAAAAACTGTTTTTT
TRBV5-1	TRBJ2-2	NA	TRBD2	CASSRTSVNTGELFF	TGCGCCAGCAGTCGTACTAGCGTGAACACCGGGGAGCTGTTTTTT
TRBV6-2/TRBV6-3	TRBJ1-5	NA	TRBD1	CASSFHQGAGLSNQPQHF	TGTGCCAGCAGTTTTCACCAGGGGGCTGGATTAAGCAATCAGCCCCAGCATTTT
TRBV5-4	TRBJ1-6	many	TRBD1	CASSPDRDSPLHF	TGTGCCAGCAGCCCCGACAGGGATTCACCCCTCCACTTT
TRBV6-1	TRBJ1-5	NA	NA	CASSEGKGGQPQHF	TGTGCCAGCAGTGAGGGGAAAGGGGGTCAGCCCCAGCATTTT
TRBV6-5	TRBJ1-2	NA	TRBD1	CASTRDRGSYTF	TGTGCCAGCACCCGGGACAGGGGAAGCTACACCTTC
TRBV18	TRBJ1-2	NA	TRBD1	CASSRKTGDEGYTF	TGTGCCAGCTCACGGAAGACAGGGGATGAGGGCTACACCTTC
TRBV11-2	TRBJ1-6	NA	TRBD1	CASSLQGVESPLHF	TGTGCCAGCAGCTTACAGGGGGTAGAATCACCCCTCCACTTT
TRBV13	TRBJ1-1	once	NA	CASSSPRPKQNTEAFF	TGTGCCAGCAGCTCCCCGAGGCCGAAACAGAACACTGAAGCTTTCTTT
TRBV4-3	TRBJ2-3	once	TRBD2	CASSQDLAGGGDTQYF	TGCGCCAGCAGCCAAGATCTAGCGGGAGGCGGAGATACGCAGTATTTT
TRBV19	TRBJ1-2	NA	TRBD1	CASSQSPGTGGGYTF	TGTGCCAGTAGTCAGAGTCCAGGAACAGGGGGTGGCTACACCTTC
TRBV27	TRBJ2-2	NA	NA	CASSSPTGHTGELFF	TGTGCCAGCAGTTCCCCGACAGGTCACACCGGGGAGCTGTTTTTT
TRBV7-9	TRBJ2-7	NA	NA	CASSNRGAALHEQYF	TGTGCCAGCAGCAATCGGGGGGCTGCTTTGCACGAGCAGTACTTC
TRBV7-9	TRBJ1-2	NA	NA	CASSLGAAANYGYTF	TGTGCCAGCAGCTTAGGGGCAGCAGCTAACTATGGCTACACCTTC
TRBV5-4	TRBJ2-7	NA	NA	CASSLDMGSYEQYF	TGTGCCAGCAGCTTGGATATGGGCAGCTACGAGCAGTACTTC
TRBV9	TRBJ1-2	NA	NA	CASSPTGGSYGYTF	TGTGCCAGCAGCCCCACCGGAGGGAGCTATGGCTACACCTTC
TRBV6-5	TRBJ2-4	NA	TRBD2	CASNPGGVGSIQYF	TGTGCCAGCAACCCCGGGGGGGTAGGGAGCATTCAGTACTTC
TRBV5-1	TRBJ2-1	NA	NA	CASSITSGLNNEQFF	TGCGCCAGCAGCATCACGAGCGGGTTAAACAATGAGCAGTTCTTC
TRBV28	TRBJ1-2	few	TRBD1	CASRTGGADYGYTF	TGTGCCAGCAGAACAGGGGGCGCGGACTATGGCTACACCTTC
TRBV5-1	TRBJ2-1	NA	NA	CASSFQTNGLSYNEQFF	TGCGCCAGCAGCTTCCAAACCAACGGACTCTCCTACAATGAGCAGTTCTTC
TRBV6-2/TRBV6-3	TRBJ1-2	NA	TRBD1	CASSYPAGGFYGYTF	TGTGCCAGCAGTTACCCGGCAGGGGGGTTTTATGGCTACACCTTC
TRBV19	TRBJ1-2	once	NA	CASSIGAGATGYTF	TGTGCCAGTAGTATTGGGGCAGGGGCTACGGGCTACACCTTC
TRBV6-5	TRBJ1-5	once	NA	CASTPRPGSNQPQHF	TGTGCCAGCACCCCCCGCCCAGGGTCCAATCAGCCCCAGCATTTT
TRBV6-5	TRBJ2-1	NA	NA	CASRENSNNEQFF	TGTGCCAGCCGGGAGAACAGCAACAATGAGCAGTTCTTC
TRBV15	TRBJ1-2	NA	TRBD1	CATTGTGPRAGYTF	TGTGCCACCACCGGGACAGGGCCTCGTGCAGGCTACACCTTC
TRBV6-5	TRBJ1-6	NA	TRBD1	CASKPGQGMGSPLHF	TGTGCCAGCAAACCGGGACAGGGGATGGGTTCACCCCTCCACTTT
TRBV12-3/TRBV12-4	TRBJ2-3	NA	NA	CASRRADTQYF	TGTGCCAGCAGGAGGGCAGATACGCAGTATTTT
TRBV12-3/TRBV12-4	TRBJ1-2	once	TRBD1	CASRNRGGGGYTF	TGTGCCAGCAGGAACAGGGGGGGCGGGGGCTACACCTTC
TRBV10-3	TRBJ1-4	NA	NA	CAISESMGPGEKLFF	TGTGCCATCAGTGAGTCCATGGGGCCAGGTGAAAAACTGTTTTTT